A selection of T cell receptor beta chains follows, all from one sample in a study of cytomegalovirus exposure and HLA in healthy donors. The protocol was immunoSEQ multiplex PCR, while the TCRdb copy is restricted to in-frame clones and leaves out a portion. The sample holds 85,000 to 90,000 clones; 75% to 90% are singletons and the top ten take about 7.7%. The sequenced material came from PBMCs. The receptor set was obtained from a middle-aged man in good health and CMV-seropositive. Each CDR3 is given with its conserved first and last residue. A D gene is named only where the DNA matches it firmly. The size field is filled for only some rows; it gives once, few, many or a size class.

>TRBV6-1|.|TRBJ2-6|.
CASNGGSSGANVLTF
TGTGCCAGCAACGGAGGGAGCTCTGGGGCCAACGTCCTGACTTTC
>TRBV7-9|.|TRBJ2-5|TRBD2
CASSSSGGGETQYF
TGTGCCAGCAGCTCATCGGGGGGAGGAGAGACCCAGTACTTC
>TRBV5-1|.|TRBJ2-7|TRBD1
CASSSSLPGQGLPYEQYF
TGCGCCAGCAGCTCTTCCTTGCCGGGACAGGGGCTTCCCTACGAGCAGTACTTC
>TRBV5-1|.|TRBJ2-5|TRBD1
CASSPGTGLETQYF
TGCGCCAGCAGCCCCGGGACAGGGCTGGAGACCCAGTACTTC
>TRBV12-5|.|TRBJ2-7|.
CASGLAPTSSASNYEQYF
TGTGCTAGTGGTTTGGCCCCTACCTCTAGCGCGAGTAACTACGAGCAGTACTTC
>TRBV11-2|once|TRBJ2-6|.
CASSLPGNSGANVLTF
TGTGCCAGCAGCTTACCGGGTAACTCTGGGGCCAACGTCCTGACTTTC
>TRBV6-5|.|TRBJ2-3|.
CASSIRDSEDTQYF
TGTGCCAGCAGTATCCGGGACTCAGAAGATACGCAGTATTTT
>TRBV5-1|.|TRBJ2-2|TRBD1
CASRFGQGGTGELFF
TGCGCCAGCAGATTCGGACAGGGGGGCACCGGGGAGCTGTTTTTT
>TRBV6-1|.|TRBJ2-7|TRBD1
CASSEAVGTGGYEQYF
TGTGCCAGCAGTGAAGCGGTGGGGACAGGGGGCTACGAGCAGTACTTC
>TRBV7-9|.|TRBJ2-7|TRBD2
CASSPRLASEQYF
TGTGCCAGCAGCCCTAGACTAGCAAGTGAGCAGTACTTC
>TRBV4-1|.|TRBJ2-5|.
CASSLSLDRLKETQYF
TGCGCCAGCAGCCTCTCGCTGGACAGATTAAAAGAGACCCAGTACTTC
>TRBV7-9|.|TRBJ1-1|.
CSSSEHTRVGEAFF
TGTTCCAGCAGCGAGCACACCCGGGTGGGTGAAGCTTTCTTT
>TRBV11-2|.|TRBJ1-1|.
CASRPDTGLAFF
TGTGCCAGCAGGCCAGATACAGGGTTAGCTTTCTTT
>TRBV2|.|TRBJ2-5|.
CATHNREGIQTQYF
TGTGCCACCCACAACAGGGAGGGAATACAGACCCAGTACTTC
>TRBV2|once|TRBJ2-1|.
CASSERGTGSAEQFF
TGTGCCAGCAGTGAACGGGGGACGGGTTCGGCGGAGCAGTTCTTC
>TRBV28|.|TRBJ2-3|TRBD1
CASSISGTGGPDTQYF
TGTGCCAGCAGTATCTCCGGGACAGGGGGCCCAGATACGCAGTATTTT